These T cell receptor beta chains were read from a single sample in a study of CD8 T cells in Susac syndrome. TCRdb re-analysed the immunoSEQ multiplex PCR reads in MiXCR, keeping a single row per CDR3 protein. The table includes tens of thousands of distinct CDR3 sequences, around 94% detected once. Sequencing was performed on CD8+ T cells from PBMCs. Receptors were obtained from a human donor in good health. The CDR3 runs from the conserved cysteine through the conserved F or W.

J | V | CDR3
TRBJ1-1 | TRBV14 | CASSQDQVYGGAEAFF
TRBJ1-1 | TRBV5-1 | CASSPTGDWTEAFF
TRBJ2-1 | TRBV2 | CASIKYNEQFF
TRBJ2-1 | TRBV7-6 | CASSPVSPVNEQFF
TRBJ2-3 | TRBV20-1 | CSAHPPSGGWDTQYF
TRBJ1-1 | TRBV27 | CASRDSGNTEAFF
TRBJ2-3 | TRBV4-3 | CASSPGGEVFTQYF
TRBJ1-1 | TRBV4-3 | CASSPGPRFTEAFF
TRBJ2-1 | TRBV7-9 | CASSSRQLPYNEQFF
TRBJ1-1 | TRBV5-6 | CASTYGTGMNTEAFF
TRBJ1-2 | TRBV6-2/TRBV6-3 | CASSFLLLPISGNPTAGYTF
TRBJ1-1 | TRBV4-1 | CASSQDTEAFF
TRBJ2-1 | TRBV9 | CASSGTSPHEQFF
TRBJ2-2 | TRBV27 | CASSPWTSDGELFF
TRBJ2-1 | TRBV20-1 | CSARDNRDSRIYNEQFF
TRBJ2-5 | TRBV15 | CATSREIVQETQYF
TRBJ1-2 | TRBV6-2/TRBV6-3 | CASSYSEGFPYGYTF
TRBJ1-2 | TRBV9 | CASSVGQGVYGYTF
TRBJ1-2 | TRBV4-1 | CASSQGGTGTSGYTF
TRBJ1-1 | TRBV29-1 | CSVFEYPMWAFF
TRBJ2-7 | TRBV5-4 | CASSLASEGYYEQYF
TRBJ2-1 | TRBV11-2 | CASSLVAPIAASYNEQFF
TRBJ2-1 | TRBV27 | CASSPIRLTYNEQFF
TRBJ2-2 | TRBV9 | CASSEGHRNTGELFF
TRBJ1-2 | TRBV12-5 | CASGLVTAGGRYTF
TRBJ2-7 | TRBV4-1 | CASSHNPDRGPYEQYF
TRBJ2-7 | TRBV11-2 | CASSLNNYEQYF
TRBJ2-3 | TRBV15 | CATSRDPNRADTQYF
TRBJ2-3 | TRBV27 | CASSLAGVRDTQYF
TRBJ2-5 | TRBV27 | CASRRAIQETQYF
TRBJ2-3 | TRBV29-1 | CSGGEAEENVGTQYF
TRBJ1-2 | TRBV15 | CATSASRGSTYGYTF
TRBJ2-1 | TRBV13 | CASSPASNEQFF
TRBJ2-5 | TRBV11-2 | CASSLGRGLEQETQYF
TRBJ1-5 | TRBV7-2 | CASMGGNQPQHF
TRBJ2-1 | TRBV9 | CASSVTRDRGYNEQFF
TRBJ1-3 | TRBV5-6 | CASSLGFGGSFSSGNTIYF
TRBJ2-5 | TRBV6-2/TRBV6-3 | CASSGRDRGPTQYF
TRBJ2-5 | TRBV27 | CASSLGAGQGARETQYF
TRBJ2-5 | TRBV2 | CASLVGGYQETQYF
TRBJ1-5 | TRBV6-2/TRBV6-3 | CASSDGQVVHWPQHF
TRBJ2-1 | TRBV4-3 | CASSQGETGVNEQFF
TRBJ2-1 | TRBV29-1 | CSVTASGRANEQFF
TRBJ2-6 | TRBV6-5 | CASGTQDGANVLTF
TRBJ1-2 | TRBV5-4 | CASSLPRDKPVYGYTF
TRBJ1-3 | TRBV7-9 | CASSFTGDGNTIYF
TRBJ2-2 | TRBV12-3/TRBV12-4 | CASRSDTGELFF
TRBJ2-1 | TRBV7-2 | CASSWTGTVYNEQFF
TRBJ2-7 | TRBV4-3 | CASSQDLQGTYEQYF
TRBJ1-1 | TRBV13 | CASSSRLGAFF
TRBJ2-3 | TRBV7-9 | CASSPPERGDTQYF
TRBJ1-1 | TRBV29-1 | CSVEATEVNTEAFF
TRBJ1-1 | TRBV7-9 | CASSSGDGGPSAFF
TRBJ1-1 | TRBV5-1 | CASSLSENTEAFF
TRBJ2-7 | TRBV15 | CATSQKMGGGQYF
TRBJ1-3 | TRBV6-1 | CASSERLEFSGNTIYF
TRBJ2-1 | TRBV4-1 | CASSRGRGIEQFF
TRBJ1-1 | TRBV4-2 | CASRPDRAGNTEAFF
TRBJ2-7 | TRBV29-1 | CSGGDSYEQYF